This T cell receptor (beta chain) was captured by sequencing in a study of blood T cells in healthy people across ages. There are 14 residues in the CDR3. Germline CDR1 and CDR2: MDHEN and SYDVKM. The V end was cut by 5 bases, the J end by 7 bases, with 17 bases between. For the second PCR, which ran for 7 to 11 cycles, a sample-barcoded 5' primer and a J-beta primer mix were used. Using its own MiXCR run on the 5' RACE reads, TCRdb lists one record per CDR3 protein. The sample holds roughly 800,000 distinct CDR3 sequences, about 26% seen once. This sample also belongs to another study, concerning T cells of mothers and their children. This second study notes: Barcodes and 2-4 random nucleotides were added by M1S in the second PCR. Similar thymic selection effects on TCR recombination output appear in pairs, both related and unrelated.

This clonotype was obtained from a boy under 18 in good health. Sequencing was performed on blood. V and J are TRBV28 and TRBJ1-1; D unresolved. CDR3 sequence: CASSRPDGLGEAFF. In DNA, the CDR3 is TGTGCCAGCAGTCGACCCGACGGGTTGGGTGAAGCTTTCTTT. Drawing the rest from reference TRBV28 and TRBJ1-1, the complete variable domain is DVKVTQSSRYLVKRTGEKVFLECVQDMDHENMFWYRQDPGLGLRLIYFSYDVKMKEKGDIPEGYSVSREKKERFSLILESASTNQTSMYLCASSRPDGLGEAFFGQGTRLTVV.